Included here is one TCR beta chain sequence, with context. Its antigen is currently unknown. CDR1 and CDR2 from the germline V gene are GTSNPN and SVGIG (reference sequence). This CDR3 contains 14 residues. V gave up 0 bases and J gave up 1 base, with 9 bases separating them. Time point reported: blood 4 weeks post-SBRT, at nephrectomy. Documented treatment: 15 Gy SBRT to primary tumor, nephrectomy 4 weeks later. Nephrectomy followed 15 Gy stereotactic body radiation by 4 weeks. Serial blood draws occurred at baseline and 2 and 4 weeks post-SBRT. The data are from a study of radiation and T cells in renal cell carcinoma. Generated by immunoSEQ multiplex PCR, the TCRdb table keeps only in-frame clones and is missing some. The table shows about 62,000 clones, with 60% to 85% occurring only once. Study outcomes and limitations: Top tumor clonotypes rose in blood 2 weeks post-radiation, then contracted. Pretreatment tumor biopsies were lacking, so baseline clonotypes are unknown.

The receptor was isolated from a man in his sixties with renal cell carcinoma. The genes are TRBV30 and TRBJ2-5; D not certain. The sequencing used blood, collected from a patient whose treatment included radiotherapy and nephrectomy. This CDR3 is CAWSVQGFQETQYF. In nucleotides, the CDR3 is TGTGCCTGGAGTGTACAAGGGTTCCAAGAGACCCAGTACTTC.